The 32 T cell receptor beta chains reported below all come from one sample, sequenced in a study of cytomegalovirus exposure and HLA in healthy donors listed by TCRdb under 2017. The receptor library was made with the immunoSEQ multiplex PCR assay. For the multiplex PCR, a mixture combining 60 forward primers for TCR Vbeta segments and 13 reverse primers for TCR Jbeta segments was used. As stored in TCRdb, this immuneACCESS dataset retains in-frame rearrangements with V and J assigned. A fraction of the clones does not appear; measured against another copy, unresolved V genes explain less than half of the discrepancy, and the remainder lacks a known reason. Present in this sample are roughly 100,000 clones, roughly four fifths of which were seen just once. 1.3% of the sample belongs to the ten largest clones. The specimen sequenced was PBMCs. Receptor source: a man between 35 and 55 years old in good health and CMV-seronegative.

The gene calls are TRBV19 and TRBJ1-1; 7 bases are shared with TRBD1. Germline V gene lookup returns CDR1 LNHDA and CDR2 SQIVND (reference sequence). The CDR3 contains 14 residues. V was pared by 4 bases and J by 2 bases, with 4 bases of the junction left unmatched. The CDR3 region is CASSKDRRNTEAFF. The CDR3 nucleotides are TGTGCCAGTAGTAAGGACAGGCGAAACACTGAAGCTTTCTTT.

The chain couples TRBV7-8 to TRBJ1-2, with 7 positions matching TRBD1. CDR1 SGHVS and CDR2 FQNEAQ come from the germline V gene. V shed 5 bases and J 2 bases; nucleotides not matched to a gene: 8. The CDR3 length is 15 residues. CDR3 coding DNA: TGTGCCAGCAGCCCCACAGGGGCCGTAAACTATGGCTACACCTTC. It encodes CASSPTGAVNYGYTF.

V is TRBV7-3 and J is TRBJ2-5; TRBD1 might be the D (8 bases). CDR1 and CDR2 (germline): SGHTA, FQGTGA. The CDR3 extends over 15 amino acids. V was pared by 4 bases and J by 5 bases, with 17 bases between. The CDR3 spells CASSSTGGVWETQYF. The CDR3 DNA reads TGTGCCAGCAGCTCAACAGGGGGGGTCTGGGAGACCCAGTACTTC.

The chain has TRBV25-1 and TRBJ2-7; D gene ambiguous. The CDR3 sequence is 13 residues long. The ends were cut back, 0 bases at V and 5 bases at J, with 8 bases in the middle. Germline-derived CDR1 and CDR2 are MGHDK and SYGVNS. CDR3 sequence: CASSEYNADEQYF. The CDR3 DNA is TGTGCCAGCAGTGAATATAATGCAGACGAGCAGTACTTC.

The chain recombines TRBV6-5 with TRBJ1-5; D unresolved. V was pared by 2 bases and J by 3 bases, with 11 bases between. The CDR3 contains 15 residues. Germline CDR1 MNHEY, CDR2 SVGAGI. This chain's CDR3 is CASSYRQAFNQPQHF. CDR3 coding DNA: TGTGCCAGCAGTTACCGGCAGGCCTTCAATCAGCCCCAGCATTTT.

This chain joins TRBV2 and TRBJ1-5; 8 nucleotides line up with TRBD1. CDR1 and CDR2 (germline): SNHLY, FYNNEI. The CDR3 extends over 14 amino acids. J lost 7 bases, V lost 6 bases, and 8 bases had no gene match. Here the CDR3 DNA reads TGTGCCAGCAGGGACAGGGCGGTTTGGCAGCCCCAGCATTTT. Protein product: CASRDRAVWQPQHF.

The CDR3 nucleotides read TGTGCCAGCAGCTTAGGCGCCGGGAACTATGGCTACACCTTC. It specifies CASSLGAGNYGYTF. The J gene is TRBJ1-2, the V gene TRBV7-2; D call uncertain. The germline V and J ends were trimmed by 1 base and 2 bases, with 8 bases remaining between them. Germline values: CDR1 SGHTA, CDR2 FQGNSA. This CDR3 region has 14 residues.

The chain combines TRBV9 with TRBJ1-6; D call uncertain. Germline V gene lookup returns CDR1 SGDLS and CDR2 YYNGEE. The CDR3 runs 14 residues. V dropped 0 bases and J dropped 8 bases, with 9 bases sitting between them. In DNA form, the CDR3 reads TGTGCCAGCAGCGTAGCACAACATCATTCACCCCTCCACTTT. Translation gives CASSVAQHHSPLHF.

The chain employs TRBV7-2 and TRBJ2-2; 7 bases map to TRBD2. V dropped 4 bases and J dropped 1; count of bases not matched to a gene: 6. Germline V gene data show CDR1 as SGHTA and CDR2 as FQGNSA. The CDR3 covers 16 residues. The CDR3 nucleotides read TGTGCCAGCAGCTCCTACGTAGCGGGGAACACCGGGGAGCTGTTTTTT. This codes for CASSSYVAGNTGELFF.

A few counts support this clone. The chain joins TRBV5-6 to TRBJ2-7; 8 bases are a match to TRBD1. Trimming removed 0 bases from V and 4 bases from J; junction bases left unmatched: 12. Germline CDR1 reads SGHDT; CDR2 reads YYEEEE. This CDR3 is 17 amino acids long. DNA of the CDR3: TGTGCCAGCAGCTTGGTGCGTTTTTGGCAGGGGGCATACGAGCAGTACTTC. Translating it yields CASSLVRFWQGAYEQYF.

This sequence joins TRBV28 and TRBJ2-5; D gene ambiguous. This CDR3 has 13 residues. Per germline, CDR1 MDHEN and CDR2 SYDVKM. V lost 1 base and J lost 5, with 8 bases in between. CDR3 bases: TGTGCCAGCAGTTTATCCAGATTGGAGACCCAGTACTTC. As protein: CASSLSRLETQYF.

The V call is TRBV28, the J call TRBJ1-2; no firm D call. Trimming took off 10 bases at V and 1 base at J, with 19 bases between the two ends. CDR1 is MDHEN and CDR2 is SYDVKM in the germline V gene. This CDR3 contains 15 residues. The CDR3 nucleotides read TGTGCCACCATCGTAAGCGGAGGCATTAACTATGGCTACACCTTC. Encoded protein: CATIVSGGINYGYTF.

The CDR3 nucleotides read TGTGCCAGCAGTTTCTGGGGCCGGGAGACCCAGTACTTC. It codes for CASSFWGRETQYF. The V gene is TRBV6-5, the J gene TRBJ2-5; D might be TRBD1 (5 bases). The CDR3 runs 13 residues. The V end lost 4 bases, the J end lost 5 bases, and 11 bases lay between the germline ends. Germline CDR1 is MNHEY and CDR2 is SVGAGI.

The rearrangement joins TRBV19 to TRBJ1-5, with D perhaps matching TRBD1 (5 bases). Germline CDR1 LNHDA, CDR2 SQIVND (reference sequence). V was clipped by 6 bases and J by 6 bases, with 15 bases between them. CDR3 length: 14 residues. The CDR3 DNA reads as TGTGCCAGTAGCTGGACACCCCCGGGTCAGCCCCAGCATTTT. It yields the protein CASSWTPPGQPQHF.

This chain joins TRBV29-1 and TRBJ2-2; TRBD2 matches 10 bases. Germline CDR1 reads SQVTM; CDR2 reads ANQGSEA. The CDR3 contains 15 residues. With 2 bases clipped from V and 6 bases from J, the junction kept 6 bases outside the gene matches. The CDR3 protein is CSVEKAGGPPGELFF. The CDR3 bases are TGCAGCGTTGAAAAAGCGGGAGGGCCCCCCGGGGAGCTGTTTTTT.

The rearrangement joins TRBV28 to TRBJ1-3; tentatively, D is TRBD1 (6 bases). V lost 7 bases and J 0 bases, leaving 19 bases between the germline ends. Germline V lookup: CDR1 MDHEN, CDR2 SYDVKM. The CDR3 covers 17 residues. The CDR3, as DNA: TGTGCCAGCACCACATGGAGGACAGCAAGCTCTGGAAACACCATATATTTT. It specifies CASTTWRTASSGNTIYF.

A few counts support this clone. This chain connects TRBV30 to TRBJ1-5; the D is unclear. CDR1 GTSNPN and CDR2 SVGIG come from the germline V gene (reference sequence). This CDR3 is 13 amino acids long. The V and J ends lost 0 bases and 4 bases respectively, with 7 bases between them. The CDR3 DNA reads as TGTGCCTGGAGTGTACTTCGGAATCAGCCCCAGCATTTT. It encodes CAWSVLRNQPQHF.

As regards this clone: A junction boundary mismatches the germline segment, possibly from a read error. The chain joins TRBV7-9 to TRBJ1-3; D unclear. This CDR3 has 18 residues. Germline lookup yields CDR1 SEHNR and CDR2 FQNEAQ (reference sequence). Here the CDR3 reads CSSSLSSNTFSSGNTIYF. The CDR3, as DNA: TGTTCCAGCAGCTTATCCTCAAATACGTTCAGCTCTGGAAACACCATATATTTT.

The chain recombines TRBV7-2 with TRBJ1-1; D uncertain. Looked up from germline, CDR1 is SGHTA and CDR2 is FQGNSA. Trimming pared 1 base from V and 1 base from J, leaving 4 bases between. This CDR3 is 13 amino acids long. CDR3: CASSLGQNTEAFF. For the CDR3, the DNA is TGTGCCAGCAGCTTAGGACAGAACACTGAAGCTTTCTTT. The whole variable domain, filled in from reference TRBV7-2 and TRBJ1-1, reads GAGVSQSPSNKVTEKGKDVELRCDPISGHTALYWYRQSLGQGLEFLIYFQGNSAPDKSGLPSDRFSAERTGGSVSTLTIQRTQQEDSAVYLCASSLGQNTEAFFGQGTRLTVV.

In nucleotides, the CDR3 is TGTGCCAGCAGCGTAACTAGCGAGGGGACCCAGTACTTC. Its protein product is CASSVTSEGTQYF. V usage is TRBV9 and J usage is TRBJ2-5; 7 nucleotides line up with TRBD2. The CDR3 runs 13 residues. The trim removed 1 base at V and 7 bases at J, leaving 4 bases unmatched. Germline CDR1 reads SGDLS; CDR2 reads YYNGEE.

The chain carries TRBV7-9 and TRBJ1-4; 7 nucleotides agree with TRBD1. V shed 5 bases, J shed 5 bases, and the junction held 8 bases outside the gene matches. The germline V gene encodes CDR1 SEHNR and CDR2 FQNEAQ (reference sequence). The CDR3 runs 15 residues. Here the CDR3 DNA reads TGTGCCAGCAGCGCGTCGGGGACAGTAAATGAAAAACTGTTTTTT. Translated, it gives CASSASGTVNEKLFF.

The chain joins TRBV7-9 to TRBJ1-1; D remains unclear. CDR1 and CDR2 (germline): SEHNR, FQNEAQ (reference sequence). This CDR3 contains 14 residues. Deletions cut 3 bases from V and 5 bases from J, with 13 bases between. In nucleotides, the CDR3 is TGTGCCAGCAGCTTTGGCCCCCCGGGGACTGAAGCTTTCTTT. Residues: CASSFGPPGTEAFF.

CDR3 nucleotides: TGCAGCGTTGAGGCCGTTCGGGGGGGCCGGGATACGCAGTATTTT. This sequence encodes CSVEAVRGGRDTQYF. The J gene is TRBJ2-3, the V gene TRBV29-1; 8 bases map to TRBD2. The length of the CDR3 is 15 residues. V lost 3 bases to trimming and J lost 6 bases; unmatched junction nucleotides: 11. Germline V CDR1 and CDR2: SQVTM, ANQGSEA.

This rearrangement joins TRBV5-6 to TRBJ1-2; 7 bases map to TRBD1. The CDR3 runs to 16 residues. Germline CDR1 SGHDT, CDR2 YYEEEE. Trimming removed 3 bases from V and 1 base from J; junction bases left unmatched: 9. The CDR3 region is CASSSIDRAVNYGYTF. The CDR3 bases are TGTGCCAGCAGCTCTATAGACAGGGCGGTTAACTATGGCTACACCTTC.

The chain combines TRBV19 with TRBJ1-2; 7 bases map to TRBD1. CDR1 is LNHDA, CDR2 SQIVND, per germline (reference sequence). The junction had 7 bases not matched to a gene; V was cut back by 2 bases and J by 4 bases. This CDR3 has 15 residues. The CDR3 is CASSIPRGRTYGYTF. The CDR3 nucleotides are TGTGCCAGTAGTATACCGAGGGGGCGCACCTATGGCTACACCTTC.

V and J are TRBV13 and TRBJ1-2; 11 positions match TRBD1. The ends lost 5 bases at V and 3 bases at J; junction bases unmatched: 8. Germline CDR1 and CDR2: PRHDT and FYEKMQ (reference sequence). CDR3 length: 16 residues. The CDR3 loop is CASSGSDRGRDYGYTF. CDR3 DNA: TGTGCCAGCAGCGGTTCGGACAGGGGGCGAGACTATGGCTACACCTTC.

The chain recombines TRBV7-2 with TRBJ1-1, with D perhaps TRBD1 (6 bases). Per germline, CDR1 SGHTA and CDR2 FQGNSA. CDR3 length equals 12 residues. The V end lost 6 bases, the J end lost 7 bases, and 12 bases lay between the germline ends. Written as DNA, the CDR3 is TGTGCCAGCAGGATTACAGGGCGTGAAGCTTTCTTT. Translation: CASRITGREAFF.

This chain connects TRBV14 to TRBJ1-4, with D possibly matching TRBD1 (5 bases). Trimming removed 9 bases at V and 8 bases at J, with 10 bases between. This CDR3 is 11 amino acids long. CDR1 and CDR2 from the germline V gene are SGHDN and FVKESK. This chain's CDR3 is CARSGREKLFF. In DNA form, the CDR3 reads TGTGCCAGGTCAGGGCGGGAAAAACTGTTTTTT.

The rearrangement uses TRBV10-1 and TRBJ2-1; 7 positions match TRBD2. J lost 9 bases, V lost 4 bases, and 12 bases had no gene match. The CDR3 runs to 15 residues. Germline CDR1 and CDR2: WNHNN and SYGVQD (reference sequence). This CDR3 is CASSALVGSGAEQFF. The CDR3 coding sequence is TGCGCCAGCAGTGCCCTTGTGGGGAGCGGGGCTGAGCAGTTCTTC.

This clone was observed a single time. The CDR3 coding sequence is TGTGCCAGCATCAGACAAGAGGGTGAAGCTTTCTTT. Translated, it gives CASIRQEGEAFF. This rearrangement joins TRBV27 to TRBJ1-1; D not resolved. Germline V gene data show CDR1 as MNHEY and CDR2 as SMNVEV (reference sequence). Trimming took off 7 bases at V and 7 bases at J, with 13 bases between the two ends. The CDR3 has 12 residues.

V and J are TRBV6-5 and TRBJ2-5; perhaps TRBD2 as D (6 bases). This CDR3 contains 13 residues. From germline, CDR1 is MNHEY and CDR2 SVGAGI. The V end lost 5 bases, the J end lost 5 bases, and 12 bases lay between the germline ends. CDR3 residues: CASSRLDRETQYF. The CDR3 nucleotides read TGTGCCAGCAGTCGACTAGATAGGGAGACCCAGTACTTC.

This clone was observed once. The J gene is TRBJ1-5, the V gene TRBV7-6; 10 bases match TRBD1. Germline trimming cut 5 bases from V and 5 bases from J; bases unmatched to any gene: 6. The CDR3 is 15 residues long. Germline CDR1 is SGHVS and CDR2 is FNYEAQ. CDR3 protein: CASSQGTGAHQPQHF. CDR3 nucleotides: TGTGCCAGCAGCCAAGGGACAGGGGCCCATCAGCCCCAGCATTTT.